This TCR beta chain was recovered during a study of response to subunit inactivated influenza vaccine. Study-wide points: Every seasonal influenza vaccination brings in few new T cells, the authors suggested.

Germline values: CDR1 MDHEN, CDR2 SYDVKM. This CDR3 is 20 amino acids long. The V segment lost 2 bases and the J segment 3 bases; nucleotides outside the gene matches: 12. This clonotype was seen repeatedly, ten times or more. Its target is unknown. From the RT-PCR reads, TCRdb called clonotypes with MiXCR, one entry per CDR3 protein. The sample includes about 620,000 distinct CDR3 sequences, about 10% of them seen just once. This specimen consisted of PBMCs from blood, obtained on the day of vaccination. The V call is TRBV28, the J call TRBJ2-2; 13 nucleotides agree with TRBD2. The origin of this receptor is a man in his fifties or sixties who received an inactivated influenza vaccine. The CDR3 nucleotides are TGTGCCAGCAGTTTAACCCTACTAGCGGGAGGGTCTGGGGACACCGGGGAGCTGTTTTTT. The encoded protein is CASSLTLLAGGSGDTGELFF.